The TCR beta chain under discussion was sequenced for a study of blood T cell repertoires in COVID-19. The assay was immunoSEQ multiplex PCR, and TCRdb's table has in-frame clones only and misses some. The table lists about 81,000 clones, roughly 91% of them singletons, with 1.9% in the top ten. The germline V gene has CDR1 SNHLY and CDR2 FYNNEI. The junction had 8 bases not matched to a gene; V was cut back by 6 bases and J by 6 bases. The CDR3 loop spans 14 amino acids. The chain combines TRBV2 with TRBJ2-4; 7 bases match TRBD2. This TCR derives from a woman in her 50s in a cohort sampled during active COVID-19. Sequenced: peripheral blood. For the CDR3, the DNA is TGTGCCAGCAGCCAATCTAGCGGACCAAACATTCAGTACTTC. Translated, it gives CASSQSSGPNIQYF.